This TCR beta chain emerged from a study of OX40 agonist ivuxolimab in advanced cancers. About the research overall: Ivuxolimab, which patients received intravenously every 2 weeks, was dosed at 0.01 to 10 mg/kg.

Overall study findings and caveats: Researchers report that CD8+ T cells had, on average, more expanded clones than CD4+.

The protocol was immunoSEQ multiplex PCR, while the TCRdb copy is restricted to in-frame clones and leaves out a portion. Among just over 60,000 clones listed, more than 85% were seen once. Patients who had autoimmune disease history or got systemic immunosuppression were left out. Germline V gene data show CDR1 as SGHDT and CDR2 as YYEEEE. The CDR3 consists of 12 residues. Trimming stripped 1 base from V and 4 bases from J, with 6 bases between. Concerning this clone: The antigen remains unidentified.

The chain joins TRBV5-6 to TRBJ2-7, with D hard to call. This specimen was CD4+ or CD8+ T cells sorted from blood, taken in a trial of the OX40 agonist ivuxolimab. This receptor was taken from an adult with an advanced solid tumor such as melanoma, head and neck, liver or kidney cancer. The CDR3 region is CASSLNQYEQYF. The CDR3 DNA follows: TGTGCCAGCAGCTTGAATCAGTACGAGCAGTACTTC.